The clone carrying this T cell receptor beta chain showed up just a few times. Its antigen is currently unknown. The table came from immunoSEQ multiplex PCR; TCRdb's copy has only in-frame clones and leaves some out. There are about 41,000 clones in the sample; approximately 82% occur only once, and roughly 2.6% lies in the top ten. The sample comes from a study of OX40 agonist ivuxolimab in advanced cancers. Looking at the study overall: The patients received ivuxolimab by intravenous route every 2 weeks at 0.01 to 10 mg/kg. 30% to 40% of patients had received prior checkpoint inhibitor therapy. Partial responses were achieved by three patients, of whom one had hepatocellular carcinoma and two had cutaneous melanoma.

Findings and caveats of the study: Average numbers of expanded clones were greater in CD8+ T cells than in CD4+.

The CDR3 loop spans 15 amino acids. The germline V and J ends were trimmed by 5 bases and 3 bases, with 13 bases remaining between them. CDR1 and CDR2 from the germline V gene are MDHEN and SYDVKM. The source material was CD4+ or CD8+ T cells sorted from blood, sampled in a trial of the OX40 agonist ivuxolimab. The V call is TRBV28, the J call TRBJ2-2; no definite D call. The clonotype comes from an adult with an advanced solid tumor such as melanoma, head and neck, liver or kidney cancer. CDR3 residues: CASSTTTIYTGELFF. The CDR3, as DNA: TGTGCCAGCAGTACGACGACAATCTACACCGGGGAGCTGTTTTTT.